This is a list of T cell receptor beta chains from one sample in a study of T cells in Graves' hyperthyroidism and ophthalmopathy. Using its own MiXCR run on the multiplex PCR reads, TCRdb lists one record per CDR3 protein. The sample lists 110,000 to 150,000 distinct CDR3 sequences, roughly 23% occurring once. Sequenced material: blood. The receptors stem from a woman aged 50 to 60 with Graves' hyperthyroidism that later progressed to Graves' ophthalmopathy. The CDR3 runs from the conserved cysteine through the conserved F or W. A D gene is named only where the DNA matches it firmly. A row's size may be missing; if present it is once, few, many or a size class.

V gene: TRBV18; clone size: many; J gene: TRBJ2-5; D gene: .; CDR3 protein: CASTGLQETQYF; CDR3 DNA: TGTGCCAGCACAGGGCTACAAGAGACCCAGTACTTC
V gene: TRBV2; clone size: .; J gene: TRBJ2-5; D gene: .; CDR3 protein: CASSEVREETQYF; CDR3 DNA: TGTGCCAGCAGTGAGGTCAGGGAAGAGACCCAGTACTTC
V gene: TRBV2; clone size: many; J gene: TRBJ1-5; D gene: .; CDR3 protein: CASSDPAWGGHSNQPQHF; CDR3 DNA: TGTGCCAGCAGTGACCCCGCTTGGGGGGGCCATAGCAATCAGCCCCAGCATTTT
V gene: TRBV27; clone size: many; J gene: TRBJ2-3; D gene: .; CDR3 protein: CASSLLGDGPTDTQYF; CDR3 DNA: TGTGCCAGCAGTTTATTGGGGGATGGTCCCACAGATACGCAGTATTTT
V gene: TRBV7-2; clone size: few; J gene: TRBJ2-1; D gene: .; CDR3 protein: CASSLAQGSYNEQFF; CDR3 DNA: TGTGCCAGCAGCTTAGCGCAGGGTTCCTACAATGAGCAGTTCTTC
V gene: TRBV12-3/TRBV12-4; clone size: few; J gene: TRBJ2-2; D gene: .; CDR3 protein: CASTQSGGPTGELFF; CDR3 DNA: TGTGCCAGCACCCAAAGCGGAGGGCCTACCGGGGAGCTGTTTTTT
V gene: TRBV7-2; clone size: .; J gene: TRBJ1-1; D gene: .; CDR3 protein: CASSPGRTNTEAFF; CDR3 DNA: TGTGCCAGCAGCCCGGGACGGACGAACACTGAAGCTTTCTTT
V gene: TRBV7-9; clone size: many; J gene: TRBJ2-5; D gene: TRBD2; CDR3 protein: CASSAGTSGRGTQYF; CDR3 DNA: TGTGCCAGCAGCGCCGGGACTAGCGGACGGGGGACCCAGTACTTC
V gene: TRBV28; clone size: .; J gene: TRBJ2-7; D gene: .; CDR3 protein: CASSPSTGSYEQYF; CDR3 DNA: TGTGCCAGCAGTCCGTCGACAGGCTCCTACGAGCAGTACTTC
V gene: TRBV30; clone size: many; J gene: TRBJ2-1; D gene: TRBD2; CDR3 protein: CAWSSGGRGEQFF; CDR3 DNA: TGTGCCTGGAGTTCAGGCGGGAGAGGTGAGCAGTTCTTC
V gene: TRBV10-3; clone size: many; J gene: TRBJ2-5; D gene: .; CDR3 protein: CAIGDFGGQETQYF; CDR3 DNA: TGTGCCATCGGGGACTTTGGGGGGCAAGAGACCCAGTACTTC
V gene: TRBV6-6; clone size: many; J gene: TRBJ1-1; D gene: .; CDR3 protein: CASSYSSSLFGQPLLEAFF; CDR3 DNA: TGTGCCAGCAGTTACTCGAGTTCCTTATTTGGACAGCCACTTTTAGAAGCTTTCTTT
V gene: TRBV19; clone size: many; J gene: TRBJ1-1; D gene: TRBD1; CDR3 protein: CASSIRTGKAEAFF; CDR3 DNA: TGTGCCAGTAGTATCCGGACAGGGAAGGCTGAAGCTTTCTTT
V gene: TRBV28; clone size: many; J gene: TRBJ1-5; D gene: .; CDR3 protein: CASRITGSLTDYSNQPQHF; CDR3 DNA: TGTGCCAGCCGGATCACAGGGAGCCTAACAGACTATAGCAATCAGCCCCAGCATTTT
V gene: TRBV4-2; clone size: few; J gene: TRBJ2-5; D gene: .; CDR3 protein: CASSQDLTALSGRPQETQYF; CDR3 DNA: TGTGCCAGCAGCCAAGATCTTACGGCCTTATCCGGGCGACCACAAGAGACCCAGTACTTC
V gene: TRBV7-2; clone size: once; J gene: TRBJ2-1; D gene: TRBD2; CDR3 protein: CASSLRASGIYNEQFF; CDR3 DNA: TGTGCCAGCAGCTTACGGGCTAGCGGAATTTACAATGAGCAGTTCTTC
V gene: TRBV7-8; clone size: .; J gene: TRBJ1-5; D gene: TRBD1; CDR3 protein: CASSFGTGGGQPQHF; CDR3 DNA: TGTGCCAGCAGCTTTGGGACAGGGGGAGGTCAGCCCCAGCATTTT
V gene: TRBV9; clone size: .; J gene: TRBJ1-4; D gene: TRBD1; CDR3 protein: CASSGPIGGTGGEKLFF; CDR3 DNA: TGTGCCAGCAGCGGCCCCATAGGAGGGACAGGGGGGGAAAAACTGTTTTTT
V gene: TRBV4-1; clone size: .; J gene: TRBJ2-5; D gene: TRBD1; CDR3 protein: CASSQRGQPQETQYF; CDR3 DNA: TGCGCCAGCAGCCAACGGGGACAGCCTCAAGAGACCCAGTACTTC
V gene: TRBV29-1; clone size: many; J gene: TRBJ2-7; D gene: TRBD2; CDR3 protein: CSVEVVAGMEQYF; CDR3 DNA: TGCAGCGTTGAAGTGGTAGCGGGGATGGAGCAGTACTTC
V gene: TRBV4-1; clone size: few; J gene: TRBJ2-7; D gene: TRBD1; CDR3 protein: CASSHGRGRRDEQYF; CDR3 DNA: TGCGCCAGCAGCCATGGCAGGGGGCGGCGAGACGAGCAGTACTTC
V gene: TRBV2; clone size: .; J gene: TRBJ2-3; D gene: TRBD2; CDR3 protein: CASIGLAWSTDTQYF; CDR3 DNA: TGTGCCAGCATCGGACTAGCGTGGAGCACAGATACGCAGTATTTT
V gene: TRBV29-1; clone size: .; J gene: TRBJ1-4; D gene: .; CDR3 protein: CSVTPVAGEKLFF; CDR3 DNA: TGCAGCGTAACCCCCGTGGCTGGTGAAAAACTGTTTTTT
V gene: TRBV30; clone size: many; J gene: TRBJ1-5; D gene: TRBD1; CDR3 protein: CAWSVRTGGRNQPQHF; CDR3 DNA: TGTGCCTGGAGTGTCAGGACAGGGGGCAGGAATCAGCCCCAGCATTTT
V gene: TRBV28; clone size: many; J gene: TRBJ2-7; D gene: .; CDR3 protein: CASSLLTLGGDEQYF; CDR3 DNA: TGTGCCAGCAGTTTATTAACACTCGGTGGGGACGAGCAGTACTTC
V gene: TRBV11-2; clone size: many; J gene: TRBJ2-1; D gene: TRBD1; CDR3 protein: CASSLEGQAYNEQFF; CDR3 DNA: TGTGCCAGCAGCTTAGAGGGACAGGCCTACAATGAGCAGTTCTTC
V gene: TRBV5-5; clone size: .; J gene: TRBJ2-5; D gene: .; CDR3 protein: CASSPWRTDQETQYF; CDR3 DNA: TGTGCCAGCAGCCCGTGGCGGACGGATCAAGAGACCCAGTACTTC
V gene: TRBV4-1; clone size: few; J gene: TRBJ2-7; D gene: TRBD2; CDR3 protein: CASSQDPRTSGSLYEQYF; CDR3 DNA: TGCGCCAGCAGCCAAGACCCTAGGACTAGCGGGAGCTTATACGAGCAGTACTTC
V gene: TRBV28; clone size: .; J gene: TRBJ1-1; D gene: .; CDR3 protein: CASSLGQLAPEAFF; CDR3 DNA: TGTGCCAGCAGCTTAGGACAGCTCGCCCCTGAAGCTTTCTTT
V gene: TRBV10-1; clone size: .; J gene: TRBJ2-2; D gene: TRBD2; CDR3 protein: CASRGTSAGELFF; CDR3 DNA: TGCGCCAGCAGGGGGACTAGCGCCGGGGAGCTGTTTTTT
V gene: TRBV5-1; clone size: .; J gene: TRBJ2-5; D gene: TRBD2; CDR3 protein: CASSLRLAGGMETQYF; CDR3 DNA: TGCGCCAGCAGCTTACGACTAGCGGGAGGGATGGAGACCCAGTACTTC
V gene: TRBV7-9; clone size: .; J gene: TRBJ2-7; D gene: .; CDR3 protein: CASLGAGYPPDEQYF; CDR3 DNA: TGTGCCAGCCTGGGGGCGGGATATCCTCCTGACGAGCAGTACTTC
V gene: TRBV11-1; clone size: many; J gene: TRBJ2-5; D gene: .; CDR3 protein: CASSLGGYF; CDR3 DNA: TGTGCCAGCAGCTTAGGGGGGTACTTC
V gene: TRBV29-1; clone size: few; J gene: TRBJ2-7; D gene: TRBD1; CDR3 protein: CSIWDRNKNEQYF; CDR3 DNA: TGCAGCATTTGGGACAGGAACAAGAACGAGCAGTACTTC
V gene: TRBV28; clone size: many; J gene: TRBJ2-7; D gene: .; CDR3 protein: CASSLSPDRIKGTYEQYF; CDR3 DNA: TGTGCCAGCAGTTTATCCCCGGACAGAATAAAGGGAACCTACGAGCAGTACTTC
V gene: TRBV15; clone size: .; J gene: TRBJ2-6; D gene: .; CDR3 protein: CATSREGSSGANVLTF; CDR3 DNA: TGTGCCACCAGCAGAGAGGGAAGCTCTGGGGCCAACGTCCTGACTTTC
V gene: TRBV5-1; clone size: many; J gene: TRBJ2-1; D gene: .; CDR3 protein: CASSPWDKTYNEQFF; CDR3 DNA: TGCGCCAGCAGCCCATGGGACAAGACCTACAATGAGCAGTTCTTC
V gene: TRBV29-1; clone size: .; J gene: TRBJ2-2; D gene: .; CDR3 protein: CSVVEGRTGELFF; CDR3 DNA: TGCAGCGTTGTAGAAGGCCGCACCGGGGAGCTGTTTTTT